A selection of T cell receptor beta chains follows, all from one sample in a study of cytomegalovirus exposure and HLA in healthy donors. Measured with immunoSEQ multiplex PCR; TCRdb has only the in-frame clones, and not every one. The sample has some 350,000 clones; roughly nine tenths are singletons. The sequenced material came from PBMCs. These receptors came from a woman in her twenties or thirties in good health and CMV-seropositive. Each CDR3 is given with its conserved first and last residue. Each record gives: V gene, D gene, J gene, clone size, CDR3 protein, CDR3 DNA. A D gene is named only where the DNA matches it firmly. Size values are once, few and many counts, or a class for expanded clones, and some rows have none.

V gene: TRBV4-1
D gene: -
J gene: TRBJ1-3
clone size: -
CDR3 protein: CASSQVIGRSGNTIYF
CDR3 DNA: TGCGCCAGCAGCCAAGTTATCGGGAGATCTGGAAACACCATATATTTT

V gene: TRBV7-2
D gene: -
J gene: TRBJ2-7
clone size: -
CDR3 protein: CASSLSLERYEQYF
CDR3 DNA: TGTGCCAGCAGCTTATCCCTCGAGCGTTACGAGCAGTACTTC

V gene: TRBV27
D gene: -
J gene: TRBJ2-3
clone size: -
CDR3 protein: CASSRPTDTQYF
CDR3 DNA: TGTGCCAGCAGCCGACCTACAGATACGCAGTATTTT

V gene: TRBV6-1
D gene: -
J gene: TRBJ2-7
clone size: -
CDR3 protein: CASSEGPGGNEQYF
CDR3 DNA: TGTGCCAGCAGTGAAGGGCCAGGTGGGAACGAGCAGTACTTC

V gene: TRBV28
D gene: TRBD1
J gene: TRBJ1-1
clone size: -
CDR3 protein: CASRGTVLTEAFF
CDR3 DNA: TGTGCCAGCAGGGGGACAGTGCTCACTGAAGCTTTCTTT

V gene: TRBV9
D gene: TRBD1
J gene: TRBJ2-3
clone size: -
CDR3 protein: CASSGRSGQYTDTQYF
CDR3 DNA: TGTGCCAGCAGCGGAAGATCGGGACAGTACACAGATACGCAGTATTTT

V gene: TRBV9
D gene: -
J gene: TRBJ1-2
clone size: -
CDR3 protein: CASRDRYGYTF
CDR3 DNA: TGTGCCAGCAGGGATCGTTATGGCTACACCTTC

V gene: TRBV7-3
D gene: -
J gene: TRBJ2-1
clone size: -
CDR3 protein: CASSSPNEQFF
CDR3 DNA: TGTGCCAGCAGCTCACCGAATGAGCAGTTCTTC

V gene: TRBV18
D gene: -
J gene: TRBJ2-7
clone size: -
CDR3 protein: CASSPPGRLARNSYEQYF
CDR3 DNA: TGTGCCAGCTCACCACCGGGACGGTTGGCTAGAAACTCCTACGAGCAGTACTTC

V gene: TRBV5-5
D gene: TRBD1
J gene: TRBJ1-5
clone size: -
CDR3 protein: CASSPSETGAQPQHF
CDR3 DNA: TGTGCCAGCAGCCCCTCAGAGACAGGGGCTCAGCCCCAGCATTTT

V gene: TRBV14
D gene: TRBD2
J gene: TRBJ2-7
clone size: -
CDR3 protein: CASSHPTSGTPYEQYF
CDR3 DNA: TGTGCCAGCAGCCATCCGACTAGCGGCACCCCCTACGAGCAGTACTTC

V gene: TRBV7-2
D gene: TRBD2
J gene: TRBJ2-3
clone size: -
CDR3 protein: CASSHDGTSGLRQYF
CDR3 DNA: TGTGCCAGCAGCCACGACGGGACTAGCGGGTTAAGGCAGTATTTT

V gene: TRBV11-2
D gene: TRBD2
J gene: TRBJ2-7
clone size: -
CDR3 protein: CASSFSGSVYEQYF
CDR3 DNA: TGTGCCAGCAGCTTTAGCGGGAGTGTTTACGAGCAGTACTTC

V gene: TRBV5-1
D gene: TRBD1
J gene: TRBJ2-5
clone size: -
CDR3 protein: CASSLAYRGDQETQYF
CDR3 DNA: TGCGCCAGCAGCTTGGCCTACAGGGGAGACCAAGAGACCCAGTACTTC

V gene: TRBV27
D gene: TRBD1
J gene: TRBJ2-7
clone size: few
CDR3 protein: CASRRQGAGEQYF
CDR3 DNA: TGTGCCAGCAGAAGGCAGGGGGCGGGAGAGCAGTACTTC

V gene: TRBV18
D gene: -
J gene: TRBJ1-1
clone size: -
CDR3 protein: CASSPLGDKVPAFF
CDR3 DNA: TGTGCCAGCTCACCACTTGGGGACAAGGTACCAGCTTTCTTT

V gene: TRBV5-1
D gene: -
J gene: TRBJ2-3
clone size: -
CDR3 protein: CASSLGPADTQYF
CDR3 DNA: TGCGCCAGCAGCTTGGGTCCCGCAGATACGCAGTATTTT

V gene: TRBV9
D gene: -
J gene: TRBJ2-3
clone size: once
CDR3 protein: CASSGPLTRGGTDTQYF
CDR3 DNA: TGTGCCAGCAGCGGGCCCCTCACTAGGGGGGGCACAGATACGCAGTATTTT

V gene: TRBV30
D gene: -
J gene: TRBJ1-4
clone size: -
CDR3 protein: CAWSAGGTTNEKLFF
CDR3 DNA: TGTGCCTGGAGTGCCGGCGGTACAACTAATGAAAAACTGTTTTTT

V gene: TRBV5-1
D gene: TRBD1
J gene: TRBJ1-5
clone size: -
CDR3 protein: CASSPGTGTLEDQPQHF
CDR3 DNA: TGCGCCAGCAGCCCAGGGACAGGGACCCTTGAGGATCAGCCCCAGCATTTT

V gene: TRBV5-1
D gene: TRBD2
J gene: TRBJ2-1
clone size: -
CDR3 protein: CASNPRAGNEQFF
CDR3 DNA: TGCGCCAGCAACCCTCGAGCGGGGAATGAGCAGTTCTTC

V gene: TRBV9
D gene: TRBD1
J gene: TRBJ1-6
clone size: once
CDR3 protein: CASNTGAGPLHF
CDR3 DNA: TGTGCCAGCAACACAGGGGCGGGTCCCCTCCACTTT

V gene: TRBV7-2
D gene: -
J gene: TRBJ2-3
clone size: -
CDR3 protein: CASSSQGDTQYF
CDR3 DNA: TGTGCCAGCAGCTCCCAGGGGGATACGCAGTATTTT

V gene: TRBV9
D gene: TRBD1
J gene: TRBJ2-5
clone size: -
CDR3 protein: CASSETGGVETQYF
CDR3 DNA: TGTGCCAGCAGCGAGACAGGGGGCGTGGAGACCCAGTACTTC

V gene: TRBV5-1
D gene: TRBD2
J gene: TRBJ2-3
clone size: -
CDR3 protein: CASSWTSGGITDTQYF
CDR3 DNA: TGCGCCAGCAGCTGGACTAGCGGGGGAATCACAGATACGCAGTATTTT

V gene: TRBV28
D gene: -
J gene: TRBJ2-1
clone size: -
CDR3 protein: CASSPARNEQFF
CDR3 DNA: TGTGCCAGCAGCCCCGCGCGCAATGAGCAGTTCTTC

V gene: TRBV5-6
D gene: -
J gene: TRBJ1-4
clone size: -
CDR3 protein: CASSLDRGRLANEKLFF
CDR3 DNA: TGTGCCAGCAGCTTGGATAGGGGTCGACTGGCTAATGAAAAACTGTTTTTT

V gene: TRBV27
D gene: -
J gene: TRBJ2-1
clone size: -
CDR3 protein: CASSLFRGANNEQFF
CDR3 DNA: TGTGCCAGCAGTTTATTCAGGGGCGCGAACAATGAGCAGTTCTTC

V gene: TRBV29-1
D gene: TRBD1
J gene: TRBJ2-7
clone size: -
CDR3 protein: CSVEDGTVDEQYF
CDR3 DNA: TGCAGCGTTGAAGATGGGACAGTTGACGAGCAGTACTTC

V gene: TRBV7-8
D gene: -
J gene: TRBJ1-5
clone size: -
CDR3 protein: CASSIRDSNQPQHF
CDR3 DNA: TGTGCCAGCAGCATTAGGGATAGCAATCAGCCCCAGCATTTT

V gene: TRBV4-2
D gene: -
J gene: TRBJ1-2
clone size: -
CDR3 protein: CASSPLEGNYGYTF
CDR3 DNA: TGTGCCAGCAGCCCCCTTGAGGGAAACTATGGCTACACCTTC

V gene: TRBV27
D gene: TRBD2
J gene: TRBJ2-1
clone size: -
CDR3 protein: CASSLTGRTANEQFF
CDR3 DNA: TGTGCCAGCAGTTTAACCGGGAGGACGGCCAATGAGCAGTTCTTC

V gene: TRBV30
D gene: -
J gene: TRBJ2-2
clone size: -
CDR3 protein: CAWSPTGSGELFF
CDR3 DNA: TGTGCCTGGAGTCCAACAGGGTCCGGGGAGCTGTTTTTT

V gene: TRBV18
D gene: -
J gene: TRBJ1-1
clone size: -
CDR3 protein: CASSPTLSNTEAFF
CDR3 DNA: TGTGCCAGCTCACCTACCCTCTCGAACACTGAAGCTTTCTTT

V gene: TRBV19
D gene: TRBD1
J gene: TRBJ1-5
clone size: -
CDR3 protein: CASSDRVDQPQHF
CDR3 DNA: TGTGCCAGTAGCGACAGGGTCGATCAGCCCCAGCATTTT

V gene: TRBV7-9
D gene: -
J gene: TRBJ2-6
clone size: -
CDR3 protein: CASSLSPRGGANVLTF
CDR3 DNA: TGTGCCAGCAGCTTATCCCCCAGGGGTGGGGCCAACGTCCTGACTTTC

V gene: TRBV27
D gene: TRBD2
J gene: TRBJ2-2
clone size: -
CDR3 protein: CASSLSSGSGELFF
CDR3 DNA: TGTGCCAGCAGTTTGTCTAGCGGGAGCGGGGAGCTGTTTTTT

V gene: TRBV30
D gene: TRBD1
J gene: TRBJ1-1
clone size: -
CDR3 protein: CACKGQTHTEAFF
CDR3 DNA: TGTGCCTGTAAGGGACAGACTCACACTGAAGCTTTCTTT

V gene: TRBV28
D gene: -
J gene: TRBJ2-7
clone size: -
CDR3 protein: CASTPWGLSSYEQYF
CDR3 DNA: TGTGCCAGCACGCCCTGGGGTCTGAGCTCCTACGAGCAGTACTTC

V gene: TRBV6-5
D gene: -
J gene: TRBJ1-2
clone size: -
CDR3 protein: CASSRDTSNYGYTF
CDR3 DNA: TGTGCCAGCAGCCGGGACACCTCTAACTATGGCTACACCTTC

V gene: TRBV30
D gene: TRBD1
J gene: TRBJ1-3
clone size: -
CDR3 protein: CAWSVGPGGGNTIYF
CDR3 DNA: TGTGCCTGGAGTGTTGGGCCAGGGGGTGGAAACACCATATATTTT

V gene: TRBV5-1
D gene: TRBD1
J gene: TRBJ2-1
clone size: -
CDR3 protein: CASSLFGTGDVGEQFF
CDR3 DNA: TGCGCCAGCAGCTTGTTCGGGACAGGGGATGTAGGTGAGCAGTTCTTC

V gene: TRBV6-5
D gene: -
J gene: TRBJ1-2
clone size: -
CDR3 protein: CASCFLPGGGYTF
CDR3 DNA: TGTGCCAGCTGCTTCCTTCCGGGGGGGGGCTACACCTTC

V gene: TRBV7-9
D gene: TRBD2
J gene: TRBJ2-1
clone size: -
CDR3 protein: CASSVPGTKEQFF
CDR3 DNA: TGTGCCAGCAGCGTACCCGGGACTAAAGAGCAGTTCTTC

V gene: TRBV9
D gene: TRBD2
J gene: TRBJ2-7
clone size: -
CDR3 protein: CASSAQLAGYEQYF
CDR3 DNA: TGTGCCAGCAGCGCCCAACTAGCGGGGTACGAGCAGTACTTC

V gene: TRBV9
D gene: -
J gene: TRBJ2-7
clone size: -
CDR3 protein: CASSVEKYPSYEQYF
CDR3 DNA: TGTGCCAGCAGCGTAGAGAAGTATCCTTCCTACGAGCAGTACTTC

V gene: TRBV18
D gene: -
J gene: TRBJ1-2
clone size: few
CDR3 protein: CASSPLEGGYTF
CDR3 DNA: TGTGCCAGCTCACCATTAGAGGGGGGCTACACCTTC

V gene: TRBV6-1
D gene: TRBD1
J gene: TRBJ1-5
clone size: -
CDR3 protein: CASSVGTGGRYNQPQHF
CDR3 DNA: TGTGCCAGCAGTGTCGGGACAGGGGGCCGCTACAATCAGCCCCAGCATTTT

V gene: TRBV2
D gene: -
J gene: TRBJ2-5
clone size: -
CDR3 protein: CASRAEQAAQETQYF
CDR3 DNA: TGTGCCAGCAGAGCCGAACAGGCAGCCCAAGAGACCCAGTACTTC

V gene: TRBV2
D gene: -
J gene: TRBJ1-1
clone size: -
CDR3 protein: CASTIYTEAFF
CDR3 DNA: TGTGCCAGCACTATATACACTGAAGCTTTCTTT

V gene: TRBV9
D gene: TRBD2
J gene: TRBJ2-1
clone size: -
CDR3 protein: CASSGTAGGDYNEQFF
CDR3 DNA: TGTGCCAGCAGCGGCACAGCGGGAGGAGACTACAATGAGCAGTTCTTC